This entry concerns a single T cell receptor beta chain. This sample was taken from a study of blood T cell repertoires in COVID-19. In the study overall: From the United States, Italy and Spain came samples of acute and convalescent COVID-19. T cells, B-cell-depleted T cells, or PBMCs supplied cDNA or gDNA.

Germline V lookup: CDR1 MNHEY, CDR2 SMNVEV (reference sequence). V was cut by 2 bases and J by 5 bases, with 21 bases left in between. This CDR3 comprises 17 residues. The authors' processing: Estimation of nucleated cell counts was performed using reference gene primer amplification. Clones were sequenced by immunoSEQ multiplex PCR, and TCRdb holds only the in-frame ones, with some missing. D and trimming were read from the DNA, whereas the V and J calls and clone size are those reported in that table. The table lists approximately 160,000 clones, about 85% of them singletons. The sample taken for sequencing was peripheral blood. The receptor was derived from a man in his 70s who had recovered from COVID-19. The rearrangement joins TRBV27 to TRBJ2-5; tentatively, D is TRBD2 (5 bases). The CDR3 spells CASSLRSRALASETQYF. Here the CDR3 DNA reads TGTGCCAGCAGTTTACGGTCTAGAGCCCTTGCTAGCGAGACCCAGTACTTC.